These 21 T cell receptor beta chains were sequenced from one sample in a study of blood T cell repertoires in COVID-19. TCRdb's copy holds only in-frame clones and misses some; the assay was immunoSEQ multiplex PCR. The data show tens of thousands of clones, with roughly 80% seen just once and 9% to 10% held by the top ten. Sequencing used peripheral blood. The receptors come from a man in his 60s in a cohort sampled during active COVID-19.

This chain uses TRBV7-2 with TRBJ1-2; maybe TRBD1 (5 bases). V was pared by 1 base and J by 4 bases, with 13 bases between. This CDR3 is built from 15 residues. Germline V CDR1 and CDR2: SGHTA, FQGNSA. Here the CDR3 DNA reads TGTGCCAGCAGCTTAGACCTAGCGGGGGGCTATGGCTACACCTTC. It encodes CASSLDLAGGYGYTF. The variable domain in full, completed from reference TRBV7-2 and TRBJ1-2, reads GAGVSQSPSNKVTEKGKDVELRCDPISGHTALYWYRQSLGQGLEFLIYFQGNSAPDKSGLPSDRFSAERTGGSVSTLTIQRTQQEDSAVYLCASSLDLAGGYGYTFGSGTRLTVV.

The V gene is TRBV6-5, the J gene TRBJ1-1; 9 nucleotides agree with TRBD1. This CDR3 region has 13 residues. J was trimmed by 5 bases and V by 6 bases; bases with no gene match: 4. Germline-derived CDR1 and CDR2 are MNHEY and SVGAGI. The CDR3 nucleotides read TGTGCCAGCAGGGGACAGGGAGGGACTGAAGCTTTCTTT. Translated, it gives CASRGQGGTEAFF.

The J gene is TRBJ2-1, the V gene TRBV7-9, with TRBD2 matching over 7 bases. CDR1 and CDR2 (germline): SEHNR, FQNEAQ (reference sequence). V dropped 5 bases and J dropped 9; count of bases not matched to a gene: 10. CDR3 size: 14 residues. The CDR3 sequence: CASSTRELAIEQFF. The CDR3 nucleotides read TGTGCCAGCAGCACCCGGGAACTAGCGATTGAGCAGTTCTTC.

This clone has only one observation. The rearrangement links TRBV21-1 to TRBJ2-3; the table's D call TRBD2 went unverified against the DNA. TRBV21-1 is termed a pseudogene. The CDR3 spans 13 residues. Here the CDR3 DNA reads TGTGCCAGCACCCCTCTAGCGGGGGATACGCAGTATTTT. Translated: CASTPLAGDTQYF.

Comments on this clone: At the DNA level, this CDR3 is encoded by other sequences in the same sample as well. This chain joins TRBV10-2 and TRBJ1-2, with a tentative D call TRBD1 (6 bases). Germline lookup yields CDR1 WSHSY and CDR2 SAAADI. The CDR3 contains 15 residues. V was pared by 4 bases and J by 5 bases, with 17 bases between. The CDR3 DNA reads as TGCGCCAGCAGTGGAGACAGGTCCTGGACGTATGGCTACACCTTC. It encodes CASSGDRSWTYGYTF.

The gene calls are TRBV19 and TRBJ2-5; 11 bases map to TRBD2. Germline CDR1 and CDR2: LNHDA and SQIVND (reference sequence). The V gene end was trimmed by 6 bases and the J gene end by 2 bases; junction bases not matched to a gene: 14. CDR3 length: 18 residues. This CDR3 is CASSSSPWVAGGQETQYF. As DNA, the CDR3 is TGTGCCAGTAGCTCCTCCCCCTGGGTAGCGGGGGGGCAAGAGACCCAGTACTTC.

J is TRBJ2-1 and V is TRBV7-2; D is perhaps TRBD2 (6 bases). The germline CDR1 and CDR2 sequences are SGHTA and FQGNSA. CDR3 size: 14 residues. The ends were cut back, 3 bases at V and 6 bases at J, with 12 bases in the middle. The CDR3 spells CASSLGGKLNEQFF. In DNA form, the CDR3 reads TGTGCCAGCAGCTTGGGCGGGAAGCTCAATGAGCAGTTCTTC. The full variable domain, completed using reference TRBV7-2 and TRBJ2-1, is GAGVSQSPSNKVTEKGKDVELRCDPISGHTALYWYRQSLGQGLEFLIYFQGNSAPDKSGLPSDRFSAERTGGSVSTLTIQRTQQEDSAVYLCASSLGGKLNEQFFGPGTRLTVL.

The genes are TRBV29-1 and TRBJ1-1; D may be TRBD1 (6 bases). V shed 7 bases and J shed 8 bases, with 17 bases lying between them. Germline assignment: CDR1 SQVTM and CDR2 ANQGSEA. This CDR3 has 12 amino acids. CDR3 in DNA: TGCAGCGGACGACAGGCCATGAACGAAGCTTTCTTT. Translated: CSGRQAMNEAFF.

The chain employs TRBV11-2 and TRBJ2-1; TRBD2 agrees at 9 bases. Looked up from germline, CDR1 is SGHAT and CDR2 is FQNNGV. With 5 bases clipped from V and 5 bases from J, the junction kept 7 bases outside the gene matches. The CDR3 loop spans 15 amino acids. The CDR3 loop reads CASSLGTSFDNEQFF. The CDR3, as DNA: TGTGCCAGCAGCCTCGGGACTAGCTTTGACAATGAGCAGTTCTTC. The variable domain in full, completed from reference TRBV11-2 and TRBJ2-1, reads EAGVAQSPRYKIIEKRQSVAFWCNPISGHATLYWYQQILGQGPKLLIQFQNNGVVDDSQLPKDRFSAERLKGVDSTLKIQPAKLEDSAVYLCASSLGTSFDNEQFFGPGTRLTVL.

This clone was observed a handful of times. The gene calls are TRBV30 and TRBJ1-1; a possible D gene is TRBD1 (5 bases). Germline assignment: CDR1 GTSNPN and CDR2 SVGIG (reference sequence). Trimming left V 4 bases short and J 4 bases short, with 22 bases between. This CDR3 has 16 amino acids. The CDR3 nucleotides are TGTGCCTGGATTCCGATCTTACAGGATCGGAGCACTGAAGCTTTCTTT. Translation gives CAWIPILQDRSTEAFF.

CDR3 sequence: CASSPAGSYEQYF. The CDR3, as DNA: TGTGCCAGCAGCCCAGCGGGATCCTACGAGCAGTACTTC. The chain links TRBV11-2 to TRBJ2-7; the match to TRBD2 covers 7 bases. V lost 5 bases and J lost 1; bases outside the gene matches: 2. CDR3 size: 13 residues. CDR1 is SGHAT and CDR2 is FQNNGV in the germline V gene.

CDR3 region: CASSDGTSGNTIYF. CDR3 DNA: TGTGCCAGCAGCGACGGGACATCAGGAAACACCATATATTTT. The chain combines TRBV3-1 (or the pseudogene TRBV3-2) with TRBJ1-3, with D possibly being TRBD1 (6 bases). V lost 5 bases and J lost 4, with 12 bases in between. CDR1 is LGHDT and CDR2 is YNNKEL in the germline V gene (reference sequence). This CDR3 contains 14 residues.

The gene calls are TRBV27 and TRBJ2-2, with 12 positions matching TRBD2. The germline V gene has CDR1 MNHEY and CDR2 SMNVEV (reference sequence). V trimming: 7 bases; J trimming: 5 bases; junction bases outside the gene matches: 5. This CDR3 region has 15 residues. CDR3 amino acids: CASTRTSGTTGELFF. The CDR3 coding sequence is TGTGCCAGCACTCGGACTAGCGGGACGACCGGGGAGCTGTTTTTT.

CDR3 nucleotide sequence: TGTGCCAGCAGACGAGCGAGCGAGCAGTTCTTC. Translation: CASRRASEQFF. The genes are TRBV27 and TRBJ2-1; D gene uncertain. The CDR3 sequence is 11 residues long. Trimming took 6 bases from V and 10 from J, leaving 10 bases between them. From germline, CDR1 is MNHEY and CDR2 SMNVEV (reference sequence).

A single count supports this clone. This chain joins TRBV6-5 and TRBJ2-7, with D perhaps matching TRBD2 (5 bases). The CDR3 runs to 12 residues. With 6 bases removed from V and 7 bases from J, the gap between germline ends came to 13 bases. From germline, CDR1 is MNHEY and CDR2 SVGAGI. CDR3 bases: TGTGCCAGCAGCCGACCCGGCGGGGAGCAGTACTTC. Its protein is CASSRPGGEQYF.

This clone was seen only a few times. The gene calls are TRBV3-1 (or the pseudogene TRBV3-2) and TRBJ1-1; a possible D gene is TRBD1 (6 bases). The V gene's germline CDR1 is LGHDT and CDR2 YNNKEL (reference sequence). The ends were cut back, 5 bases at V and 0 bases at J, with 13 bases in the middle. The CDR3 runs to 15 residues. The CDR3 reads CASSYTRTVNTEAFF. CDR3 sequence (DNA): TGTGCCAGCAGCTATACGAGGACAGTGAACACTGAAGCTTTCTTT.

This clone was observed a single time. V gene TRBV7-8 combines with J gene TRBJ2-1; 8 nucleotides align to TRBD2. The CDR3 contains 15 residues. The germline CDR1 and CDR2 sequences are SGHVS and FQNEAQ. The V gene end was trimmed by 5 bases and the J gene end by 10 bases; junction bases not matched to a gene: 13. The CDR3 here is CASSPMGGRNNEQFF. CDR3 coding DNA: TGTGCCAGCAGCCCGATGGGCGGGAGGAATAACGAGCAGTTCTTC.

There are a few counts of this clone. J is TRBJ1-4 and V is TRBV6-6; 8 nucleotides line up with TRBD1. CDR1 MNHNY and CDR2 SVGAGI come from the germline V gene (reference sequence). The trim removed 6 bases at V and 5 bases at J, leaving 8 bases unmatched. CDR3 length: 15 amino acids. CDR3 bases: TGTGCCAGCAGCCACGACAGGGGACGAAATGAAAAACTGTTTTTT. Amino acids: CASSHDRGRNEKLFF.

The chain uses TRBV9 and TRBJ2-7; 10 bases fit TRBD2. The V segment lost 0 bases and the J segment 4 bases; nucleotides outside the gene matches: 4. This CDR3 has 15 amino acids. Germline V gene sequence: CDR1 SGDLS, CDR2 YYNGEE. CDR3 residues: CASSVEASGGYEQYF. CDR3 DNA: TGTGCCAGCAGCGTAGAGGCTAGCGGGGGTTACGAGCAGTACTTC.

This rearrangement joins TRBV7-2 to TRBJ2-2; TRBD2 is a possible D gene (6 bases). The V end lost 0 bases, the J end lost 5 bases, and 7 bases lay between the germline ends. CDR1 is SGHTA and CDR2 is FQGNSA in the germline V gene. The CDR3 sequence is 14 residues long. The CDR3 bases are TGTGCCAGCAGCTTAGCTGGGGGGACCGGGGAGCTGTTTTTT. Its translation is CASSLAGGTGELFF.

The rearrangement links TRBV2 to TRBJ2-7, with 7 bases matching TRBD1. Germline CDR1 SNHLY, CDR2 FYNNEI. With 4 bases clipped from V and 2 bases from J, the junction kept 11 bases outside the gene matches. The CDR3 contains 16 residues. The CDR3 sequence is CASSGRDSAFTYEQYF. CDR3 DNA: TGTGCCAGCAGTGGCCGGGACAGCGCCTTTACCTACGAGCAGTACTTC.